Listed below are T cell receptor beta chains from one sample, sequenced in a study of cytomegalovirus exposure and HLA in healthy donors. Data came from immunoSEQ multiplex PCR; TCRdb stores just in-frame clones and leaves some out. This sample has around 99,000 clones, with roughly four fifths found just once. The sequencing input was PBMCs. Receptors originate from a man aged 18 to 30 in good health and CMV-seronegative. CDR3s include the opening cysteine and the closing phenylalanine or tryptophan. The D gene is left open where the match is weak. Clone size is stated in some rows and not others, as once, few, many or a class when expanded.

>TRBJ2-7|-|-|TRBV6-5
CASSPGELNEQYF
TGTGCCAGCAGCCCAGGGGAGTTAAACGAGCAGTACTTC
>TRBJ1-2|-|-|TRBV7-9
CASSLRGGREDGYTF
TGTGCCAGCAGCTTGAGAGGAGGTCGGGAGGATGGCTACACCTTC
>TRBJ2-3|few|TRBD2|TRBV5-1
CASSLGTGGGTDTQYF
TGCGCCAGCAGCTTGGGTACGGGGGGTGGCACAGATACGCAGTATTTT
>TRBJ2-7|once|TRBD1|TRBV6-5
CASRTRGTGLYEQYF
TGTGCCAGCAGAACCAGGGGGACAGGGTTATACGAGCAGTACTTC
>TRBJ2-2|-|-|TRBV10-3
CAISEQLPFTGELFF
TGTGCCATCAGTGAACAGCTTCCCTTCACCGGGGAGCTGTTTTTT
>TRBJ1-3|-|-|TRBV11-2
CASSLVMSGNTIYF
TGTGCCAGCAGCTTAGTCATGTCTGGAAACACCATATATTTT
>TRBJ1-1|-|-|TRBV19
CASSEAGTEAFF
TGTGCCAGTAGTGAAGCCGGGACAGAAGCTTTCTTT
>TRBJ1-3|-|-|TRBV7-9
CASSQNSGNTIYF
TGTGCCAGCAGCCAAAACTCTGGAAACACCATATATTTT
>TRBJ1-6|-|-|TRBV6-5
CASSREGGSPLHF
TGTGCCAGCAGCCGCGAGGGTGGGTCACCCCTCCACTTT
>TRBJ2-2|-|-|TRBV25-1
CASSYGVGGELFF
TGTGCCAGCAGTTACGGGGTTGGCGGGGAGCTGTTTTTT
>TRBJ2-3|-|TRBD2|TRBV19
CASSGFRASGGYTDTQYF
TGTGCCAGTAGTGGATTCAGGGCTAGCGGGGGCTACACAGATACGCAGTATTTT
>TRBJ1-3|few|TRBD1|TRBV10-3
CAIRGTGVGNTIYF
TGTGCCATCAGAGGGACAGGGGTAGGAAACACCATATATTTT
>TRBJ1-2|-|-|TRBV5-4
CASSIAGTNGYTF
TGTGCCAGCAGCATCGCCGGGACAAATGGCTACACCTTC
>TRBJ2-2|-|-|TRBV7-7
CASSPTHSDTGELFF
TGTGCCAGCAGTCCCACTCACTCCGACACCGGGGAGCTGTTTTTT
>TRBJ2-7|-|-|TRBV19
CASSRDRYEQYF
TGTGCCAGTAGTCGCGACAGGTACGAGCAGTACTTC
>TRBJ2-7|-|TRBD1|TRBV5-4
CASSRDRGSYEQYF
TGTGCCAGCAGTAGGGACAGGGGCTCCTACGAGCAGTACTTC
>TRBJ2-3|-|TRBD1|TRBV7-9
CASSSGQGARTDTQYF
TGTGCCAGCAGCTCGGGACAGGGGGCGAGAACAGATACGCAGTATTTT
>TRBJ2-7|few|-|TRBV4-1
CASSRHDGQGLGEQYF
TGCGCCAGCAGCCGACACGATGGGCAGGGGTTGGGCGAGCAGTACTTC
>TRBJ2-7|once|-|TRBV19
CASKEALGGYEQYF
TGTGCCAGTAAGGAGGCCTTGGGAGGCTACGAGCAGTACTTC
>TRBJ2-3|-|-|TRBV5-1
CASSLPGFAGTDTQYF
TGCGCCAGCAGCTTGCCCGGGTTTGCGGGGACAGATACGCAGTATTTT
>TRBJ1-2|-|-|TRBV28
CASSLSGTGGYTF
TGTGCCAGCAGTTTAAGCGGTACGGGAGGCTACACCTTC
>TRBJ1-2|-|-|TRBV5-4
CASSPWGGNYGYTF
TGTGCCAGCAGCCCCTGGGGAGGGAACTATGGCTACACCTTC
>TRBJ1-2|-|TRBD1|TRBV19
CASSSPHGRGLYGYTF
TGTGCCAGTAGTTCTCCCCATGGTAGGGGGCTTTATGGCTACACCTTC
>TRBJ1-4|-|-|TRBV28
CASTPETNEKLFF
TGTGCCAGCACCCCCGAGACTAATGAAAAACTGTTTTTT
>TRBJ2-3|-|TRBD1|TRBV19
CASSITGAADTQYF
TGTGCCAGTAGTATTACAGGGGCCGCAGATACGCAGTATTTT
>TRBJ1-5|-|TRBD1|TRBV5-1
CASSWGQGDNQPQHF
TGCGCCAGCAGCTGGGGACAGGGCGACAATCAGCCCCAGCATTTT
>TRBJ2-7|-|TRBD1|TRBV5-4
CASSMRTGGLYEQYF
TGTGCCAGCAGCATGAGGACAGGGGGCTTATACGAGCAGTACTTC
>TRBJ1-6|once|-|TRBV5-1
CASSFRSRTYNSPLHF
TGCGCCAGCAGCTTTAGGTCCAGGACTTATAATTCACCCCTCCACTTT
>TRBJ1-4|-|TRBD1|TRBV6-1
CASSETGTGAQGEKLFF
TGTGCCAGCAGCGAAACCGGGACAGGGGCGCAGGGTGAAAAACTGTTTTTT
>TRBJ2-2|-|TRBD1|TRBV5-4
CASSLDPGGVGGELFF
TGTGCCAGCAGCTTGGATCCAGGGGGCGTTGGCGGGGAGCTGTTTTTT
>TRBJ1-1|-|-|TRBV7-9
CSSKGGDTEAFF
TGTTCCAGCAAGGGGGGGGACACTGAAGCTTTCTTT
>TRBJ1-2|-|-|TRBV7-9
CSSSLGSLNYGYPF
TGTTCCAGCAGCTTAGGGTCCCTTAACTATGGCTACCCCTTC